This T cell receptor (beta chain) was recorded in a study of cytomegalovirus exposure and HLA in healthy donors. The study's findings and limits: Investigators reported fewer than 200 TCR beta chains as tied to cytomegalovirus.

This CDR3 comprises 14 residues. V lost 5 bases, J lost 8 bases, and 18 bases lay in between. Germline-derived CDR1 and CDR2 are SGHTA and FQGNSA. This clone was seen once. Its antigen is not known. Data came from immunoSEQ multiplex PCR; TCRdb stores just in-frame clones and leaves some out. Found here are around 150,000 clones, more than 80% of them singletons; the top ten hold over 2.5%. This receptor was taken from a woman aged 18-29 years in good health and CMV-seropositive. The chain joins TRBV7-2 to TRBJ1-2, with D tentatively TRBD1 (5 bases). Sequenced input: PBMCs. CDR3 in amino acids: CASSKQTGDWGYTF. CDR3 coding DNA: TGTGCCAGCAGCAAGCAAACGGGGGATTGGGGCTACACCTTC.